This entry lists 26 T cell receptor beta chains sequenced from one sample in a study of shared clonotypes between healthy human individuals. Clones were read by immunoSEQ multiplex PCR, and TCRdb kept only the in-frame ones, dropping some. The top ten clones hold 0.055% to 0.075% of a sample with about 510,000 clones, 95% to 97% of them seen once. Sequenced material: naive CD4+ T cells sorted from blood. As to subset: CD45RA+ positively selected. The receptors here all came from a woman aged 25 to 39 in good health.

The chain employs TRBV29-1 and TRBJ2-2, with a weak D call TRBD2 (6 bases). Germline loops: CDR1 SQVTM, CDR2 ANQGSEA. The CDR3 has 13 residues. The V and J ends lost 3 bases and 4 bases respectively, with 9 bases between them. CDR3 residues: CSVDDGGTGELFF. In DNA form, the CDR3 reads TGCAGCGTTGACGACGGGGGCACCGGGGAGCTGTTTTTT.

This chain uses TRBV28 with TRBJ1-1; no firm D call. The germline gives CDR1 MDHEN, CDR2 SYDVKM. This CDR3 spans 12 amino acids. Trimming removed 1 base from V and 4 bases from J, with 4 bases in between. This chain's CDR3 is CASSLLITEAFF. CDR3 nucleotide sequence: TGTGCCAGCAGTTTATTGATCACTGAAGCTTTCTTT.

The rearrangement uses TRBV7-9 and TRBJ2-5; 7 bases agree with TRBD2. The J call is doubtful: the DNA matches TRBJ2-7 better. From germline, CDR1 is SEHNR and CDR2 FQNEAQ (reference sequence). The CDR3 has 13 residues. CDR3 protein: CASSPRTRYEQYF. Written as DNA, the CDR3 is TGTGCCAGCAGCCCGCGGACTAGATACGAGCAGTACTTC.

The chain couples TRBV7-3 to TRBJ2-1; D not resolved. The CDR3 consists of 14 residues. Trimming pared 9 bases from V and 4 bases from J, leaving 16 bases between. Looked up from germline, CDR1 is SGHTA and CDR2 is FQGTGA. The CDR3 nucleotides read TGTGCCAGTACCGCCCTATACGAATACAATGAGCAGTTCTTC. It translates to CASTALYEYNEQFF.

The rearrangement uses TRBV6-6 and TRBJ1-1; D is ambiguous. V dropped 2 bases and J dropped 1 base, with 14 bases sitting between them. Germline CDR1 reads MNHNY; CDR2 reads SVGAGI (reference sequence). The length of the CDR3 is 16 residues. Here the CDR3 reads CASSYPRQYENTEAFF. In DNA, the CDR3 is TGTGCCAGCAGTTACCCCCGGCAGTATGAGAACACTGAAGCTTTCTTT.

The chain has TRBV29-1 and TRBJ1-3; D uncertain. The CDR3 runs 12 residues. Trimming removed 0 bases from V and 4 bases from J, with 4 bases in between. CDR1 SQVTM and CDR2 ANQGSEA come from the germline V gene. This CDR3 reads CSVEDPGNTIYF. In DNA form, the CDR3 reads TGCAGCGTTGAAGATCCCGGAAACACCATATATTTT.

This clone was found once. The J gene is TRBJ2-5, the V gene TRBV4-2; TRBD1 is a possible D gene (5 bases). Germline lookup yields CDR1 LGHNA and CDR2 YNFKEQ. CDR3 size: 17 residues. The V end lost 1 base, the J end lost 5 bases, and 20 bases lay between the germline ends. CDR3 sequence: CASSQGWGDPRSETQYF. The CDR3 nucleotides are TGTGCCAGCAGCCAAGGGTGGGGCGACCCGAGGTCTGAGACCCAGTACTTC.

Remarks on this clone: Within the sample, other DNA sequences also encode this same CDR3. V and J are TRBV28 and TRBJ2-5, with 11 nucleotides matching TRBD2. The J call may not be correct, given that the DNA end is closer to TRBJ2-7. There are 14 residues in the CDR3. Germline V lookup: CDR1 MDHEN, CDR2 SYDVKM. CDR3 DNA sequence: TGTGCCAGCACCCTAGCGGGAGGCTCCTACGAGCAGTACTTC. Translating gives CASTLAGGSYEQYF.

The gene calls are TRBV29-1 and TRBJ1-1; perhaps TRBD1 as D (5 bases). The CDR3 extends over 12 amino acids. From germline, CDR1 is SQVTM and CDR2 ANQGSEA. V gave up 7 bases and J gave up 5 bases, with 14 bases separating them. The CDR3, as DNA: TGCAGCGGTATTGAGGGGCATACTGAAGCTTTCTTT. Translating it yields CSGIEGHTEAFF.

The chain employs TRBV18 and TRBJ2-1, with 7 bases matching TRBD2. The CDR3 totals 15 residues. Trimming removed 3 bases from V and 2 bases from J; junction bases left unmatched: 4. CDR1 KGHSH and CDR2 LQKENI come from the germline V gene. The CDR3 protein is CASSPPGTTYNEQFF. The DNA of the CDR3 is TGTGCCAGCTCACCCCCCGGGACTACCTACAATGAGCAGTTCTTC.

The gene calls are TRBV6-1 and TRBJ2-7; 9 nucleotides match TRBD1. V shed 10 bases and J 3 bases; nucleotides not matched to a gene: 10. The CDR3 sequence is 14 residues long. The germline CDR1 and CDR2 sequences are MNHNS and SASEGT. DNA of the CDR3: TGTGCCACCAGGGCTGGGACAGGGAACTACGAGCAGTACTTC. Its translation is CATRAGTGNYEQYF.

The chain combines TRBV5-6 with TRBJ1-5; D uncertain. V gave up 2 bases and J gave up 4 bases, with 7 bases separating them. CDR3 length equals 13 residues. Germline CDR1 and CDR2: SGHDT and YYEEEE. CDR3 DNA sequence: TGTGCCAGCAGCTTAATGCATAATCAGCCCCAGCATTTT. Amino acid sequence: CASSLMHNQPQHF. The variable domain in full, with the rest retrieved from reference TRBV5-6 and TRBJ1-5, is DAGVTQSPTHLIKTRGQQVTLRCSPKSGHDTVSWYQQALGQGPQFIFQYYEEEERQRGNFPDRFSGHQFPNYSSELNVNALLLGDSALYLCASSLMHNQPQHFGDGTRLSIL.

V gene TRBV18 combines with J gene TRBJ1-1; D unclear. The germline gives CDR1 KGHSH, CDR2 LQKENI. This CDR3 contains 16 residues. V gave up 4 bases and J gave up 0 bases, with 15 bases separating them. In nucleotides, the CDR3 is TGTGCCAGCTCACTCTCGACGGGATCCATGAACACTGAAGCTTTCTTT. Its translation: CASSLSTGSMNTEAFF.

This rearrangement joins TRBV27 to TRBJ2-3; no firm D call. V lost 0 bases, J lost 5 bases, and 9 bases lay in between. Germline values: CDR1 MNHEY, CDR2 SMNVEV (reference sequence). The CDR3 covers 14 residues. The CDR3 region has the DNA TGTGCCAGCAGTTTATCCCTACCCGGAGATACGCAGTATTTT. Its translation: CASSLSLPGDTQYF.

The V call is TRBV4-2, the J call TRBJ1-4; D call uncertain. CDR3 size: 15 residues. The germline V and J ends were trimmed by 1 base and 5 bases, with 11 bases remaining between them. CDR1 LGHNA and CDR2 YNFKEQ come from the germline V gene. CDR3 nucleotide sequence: TGTGCCAGCAGCCAAGCAGCTGCCAAAAATGAAAAACTGTTTTTT. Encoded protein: CASSQAAAKNEKLFF.

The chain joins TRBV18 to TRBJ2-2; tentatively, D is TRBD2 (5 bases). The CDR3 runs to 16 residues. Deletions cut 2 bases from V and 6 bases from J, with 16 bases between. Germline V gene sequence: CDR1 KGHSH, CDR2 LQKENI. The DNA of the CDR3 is TGTGCCAGCTCACCAGCGGGCCCGGAGGCCTCCGGGGAGCTGTTTTTT. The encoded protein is CASSPAGPEASGELFF.

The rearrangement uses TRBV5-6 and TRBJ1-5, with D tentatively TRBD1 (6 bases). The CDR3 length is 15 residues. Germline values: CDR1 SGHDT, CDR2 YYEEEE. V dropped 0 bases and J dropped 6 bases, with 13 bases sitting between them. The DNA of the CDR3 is TGTGCCAGCAGCTTGGTGGGGGGGCAGGGTCAGCCCCAGCATTTT. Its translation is CASSLVGGQGQPQHF. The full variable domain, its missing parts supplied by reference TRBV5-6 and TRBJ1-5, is DAGVTQSPTHLIKTRGQQVTLRCSPKSGHDTVSWYQQALGQGPQFIFQYYEEEERQRGNFPDRFSGHQFPNYSSELNVNALLLGDSALYLCASSLVGGQGQPQHFGDGTRLSIL.

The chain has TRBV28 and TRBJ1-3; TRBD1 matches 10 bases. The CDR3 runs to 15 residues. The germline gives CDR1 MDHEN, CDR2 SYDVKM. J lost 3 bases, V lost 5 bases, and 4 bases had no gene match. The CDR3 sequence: CASSRRDRGGNTIYF. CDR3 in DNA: TGTGCCAGCAGTCGCCGGGACAGGGGTGGAAACACCATATATTTT.

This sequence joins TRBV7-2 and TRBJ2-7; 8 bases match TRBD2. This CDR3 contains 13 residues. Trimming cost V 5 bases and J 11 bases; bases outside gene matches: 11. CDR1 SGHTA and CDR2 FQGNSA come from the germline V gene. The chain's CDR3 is CASSTSKSGREYF. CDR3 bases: TGTGCCAGCAGCACCAGTAAATCCGGGAGGGAGTACTTC.

The CDR3, as DNA: TGCAGCGTTGGAGACCTTGCTCAGCCCCAGCATTTT. This sequence encodes CSVGDLAQPQHF. The chain joins TRBV29-1 to TRBJ1-5; D is undetermined. CDR1 is SQVTM and CDR2 is ANQGSEA in the germline V gene. V lost 4 bases and J 6 bases, leaving 10 bases between the germline ends. The CDR3 spans 12 residues.

Written as DNA, the CDR3 is TGTGCCAGCAGCCACCACCAGGGGGTAGAAGCTTTCTTT. This codes for CASSHHQGVEAFF. This chain links TRBV28 with TRBJ1-1, with 7 bases identical to TRBD1. This CDR3 spans 13 amino acids. From germline, CDR1 is MDHEN and CDR2 SYDVKM. V was pared by 6 bases and J by 8 bases, with 9 bases of the junction left unmatched.

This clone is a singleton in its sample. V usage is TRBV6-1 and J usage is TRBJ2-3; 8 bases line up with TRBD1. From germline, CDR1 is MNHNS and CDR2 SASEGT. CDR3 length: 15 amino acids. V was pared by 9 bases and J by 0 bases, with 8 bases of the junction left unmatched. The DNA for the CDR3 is TGTGCCAGTACCATGACAGGGGTTAGCACAGATACGCAGTATTTT. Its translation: CASTMTGVSTDTQYF.

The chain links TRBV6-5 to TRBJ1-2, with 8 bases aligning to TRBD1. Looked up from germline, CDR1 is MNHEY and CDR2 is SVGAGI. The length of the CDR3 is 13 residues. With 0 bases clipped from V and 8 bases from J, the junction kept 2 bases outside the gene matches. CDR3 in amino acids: CASSYSTGDGYTF. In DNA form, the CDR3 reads TGTGCCAGCAGTTACTCGACAGGGGACGGCTACACCTTC.

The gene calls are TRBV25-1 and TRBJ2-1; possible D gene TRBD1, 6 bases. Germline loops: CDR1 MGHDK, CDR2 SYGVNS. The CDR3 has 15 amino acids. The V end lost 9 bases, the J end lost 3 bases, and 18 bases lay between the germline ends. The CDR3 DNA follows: TGTGCCAGTAAGGAAACAGGGAATTTCTACAATGAGCAGTTCTTC. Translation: CASKETGNFYNEQFF.

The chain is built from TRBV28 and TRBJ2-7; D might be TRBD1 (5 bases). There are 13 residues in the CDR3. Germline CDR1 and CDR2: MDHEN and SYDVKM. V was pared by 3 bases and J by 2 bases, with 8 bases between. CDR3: CASSFRVPYEQYF. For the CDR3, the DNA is TGTGCCAGCAGTTTCAGGGTCCCCTACGAGCAGTACTTC.

For the CDR3, the DNA is TGCGCCAGCAGCCAAGTCTTTGTGGGACCCGGGGAGCTGTTTTTT. Translated: CASSQVFVGPGELFF. The chain is built from TRBV4-1 and TRBJ2-2; either TRBD1 or TRBD2 may fit D (5 bases each). From germline, CDR1 is MGHRA and CDR2 YSYEKL. Trimming took off 1 base at V and 6 bases at J, with 12 bases between the two ends. The CDR3 loop spans 15 amino acids.